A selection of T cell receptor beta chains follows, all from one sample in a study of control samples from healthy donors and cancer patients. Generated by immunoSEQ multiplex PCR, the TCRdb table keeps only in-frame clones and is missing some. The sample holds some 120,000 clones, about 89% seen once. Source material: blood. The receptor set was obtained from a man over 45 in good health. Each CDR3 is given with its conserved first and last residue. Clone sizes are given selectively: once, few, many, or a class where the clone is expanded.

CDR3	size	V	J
CASSIDTNTEAFF	NA	TRBV19	TRBJ1-1
CASSPRTSGEPNEQFF	NA	TRBV7-2	TRBJ2-1
CSVGRSGDEQFF	NA	TRBV29-1	TRBJ2-1
CASVGRGPDTEAFF	NA	TRBV19	TRBJ1-1
CASSLDTFNEKLFF	few	TRBV5-6	TRBJ1-4
CASSQERTGSDGYTF	few	TRBV4-2	TRBJ1-2
CASSLGPSGLSNTEAFF	NA	TRBV11-2	TRBJ1-1
CASSPANTEAFF	NA	TRBV11-2	TRBJ1-1
CASSRGVQDSNQPQHF	many	TRBV7-8	TRBJ1-5
CASSPLTGSGNTIYF	NA	TRBV28	TRBJ1-3
CASSESWQPHEQYF	NA	TRBV10-1	TRBJ2-7
CASSPSRTGDYGYTF	NA	TRBV27	TRBJ1-2
CASSQDSGRITEAFF	NA	TRBV4-3	TRBJ1-1
CARRWGPGTEAFF	NA	TRBV30	TRBJ1-1
CASSYRTRPGGQYF	NA	TRBV14	TRBJ2-3
CASSQDGNTQYF	NA	TRBV14	TRBJ2-3
CASRNNFATNEKLFF	NA	TRBV2	TRBJ1-4
CASSEWGTPTQHF	many	TRBV25-1	TRBJ1-5
CASSVITGGATEAFF	NA	TRBV9	TRBJ1-1
CASSLSSGRAAYGYTF	NA	TRBV27	TRBJ1-2
CASSVPTSAGELFF	NA	TRBV9	TRBJ2-2
CASSLGTMNTEAFF	NA	TRBV5-1	TRBJ1-1
CASQSYNEQFF	NA	TRBV7-2	TRBJ2-1
CATSDLKLAGGTDTQYF	NA	TRBV24-1	TRBJ2-3
CASSADRAGTEAFF	NA	TRBV19	TRBJ1-1
CASSSGQVYNEQFF	NA	TRBV18	TRBJ2-1
CASSLEPSGETDTQYF	few	TRBV5-1	TRBJ2-3
CASSQGGQLEAFF	NA	TRBV3-1/TRBV3-2	TRBJ1-1
CASSVDRDGAYEQYF	NA	TRBV9	TRBJ2-7
CASSQTSGVYNEQFF	NA	TRBV11-3	TRBJ2-1
CASSSIRAGVRSYNEQFF	NA	TRBV7-6	TRBJ2-1
CASSLSGPYEQYF	NA	TRBV12-3/TRBV12-4	TRBJ2-7
CASSFRRTGDGYTF	NA	TRBV13	TRBJ1-2
CAWSAGTGSQETQYF	few	TRBV30	TRBJ2-5
CASRSSWGLNTEAFF	NA	TRBV5-4	TRBJ1-1
CASSYSYLSYNEQFF	NA	TRBV6-2/TRBV6-3	TRBJ2-1
CSGRTGALEGYTF	NA	TRBV29-1	TRBJ1-2
CASSILGTGGNTGELFF	NA	TRBV19	TRBJ2-2
CATTGDRGAGELFF	NA	TRBV15	TRBJ2-2
CAWSVSQGLEAFF	NA	TRBV30	TRBJ1-1
CASNQRGSGELFF	NA	TRBV5-1	TRBJ2-2
CASNWFGGRGNTGELFF	NA	TRBV27	TRBJ2-2
CASSSRQGRTEAFF	NA	TRBV7-8	TRBJ1-1
CASSLGSRTGHNEQFF	NA	TRBV7-9	TRBJ2-1
CASSPSDVNTEAFF	NA	TRBV3-1/TRBV3-2	TRBJ1-1
CASSKERAGCTEAFF	NA	TRBV21-1	TRBJ1-1
CASTLGAGTYEQYF	NA	TRBV5-6	TRBJ2-7
CASSMGTDTQYF	NA	TRBV12-3/TRBV12-4	TRBJ2-3
CSVVAPGGETQYF	NA	TRBV29-1	TRBJ2-5
CASSETGNYEQYF	NA	TRBV6-1	TRBJ2-7
CASSLGTPDYEQYF	NA	TRBV18	TRBJ2-7
CASSPWNEQFF	NA	TRBV6-2/TRBV6-3	TRBJ2-1
CATSRATSGDYEQYF	NA	TRBV15	TRBJ2-7